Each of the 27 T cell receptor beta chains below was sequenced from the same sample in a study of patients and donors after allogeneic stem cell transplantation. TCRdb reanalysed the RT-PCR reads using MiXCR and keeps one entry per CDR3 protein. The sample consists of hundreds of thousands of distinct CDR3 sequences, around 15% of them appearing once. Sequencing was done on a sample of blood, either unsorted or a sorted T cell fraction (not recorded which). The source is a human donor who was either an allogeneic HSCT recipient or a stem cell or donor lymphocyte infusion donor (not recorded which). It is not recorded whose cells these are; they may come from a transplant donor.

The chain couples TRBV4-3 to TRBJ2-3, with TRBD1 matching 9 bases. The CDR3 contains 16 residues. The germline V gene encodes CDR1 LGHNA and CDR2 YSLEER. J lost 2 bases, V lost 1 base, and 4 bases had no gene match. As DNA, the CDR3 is TGCGCCAGCAGCCAAGGGACAGGGGCGATCACAGATACGCAGTATTTT. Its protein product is CASSQGTGAITDTQYF.

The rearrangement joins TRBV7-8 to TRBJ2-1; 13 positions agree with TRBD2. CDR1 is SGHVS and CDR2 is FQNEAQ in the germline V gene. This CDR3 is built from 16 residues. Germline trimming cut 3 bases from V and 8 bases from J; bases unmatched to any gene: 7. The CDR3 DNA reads TGTGCCAGCAGCTTTACTAGCGGGAGGGCCTATGATGAGCAGTTCTTC. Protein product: CASSFTSGRAYDEQFF.

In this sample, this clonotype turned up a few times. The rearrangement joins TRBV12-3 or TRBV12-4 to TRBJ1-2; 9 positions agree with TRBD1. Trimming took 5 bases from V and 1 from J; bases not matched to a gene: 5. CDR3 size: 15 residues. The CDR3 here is CASSPRQGGNYGYTF. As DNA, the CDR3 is TGTGCCAGCAGTCCAAGACAGGGGGGTAACTATGGCTACACCTTC.

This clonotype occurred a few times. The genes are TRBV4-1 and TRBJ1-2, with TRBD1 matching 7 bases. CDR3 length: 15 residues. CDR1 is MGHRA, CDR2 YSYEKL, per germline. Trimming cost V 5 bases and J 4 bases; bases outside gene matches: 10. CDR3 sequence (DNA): TGCGCCAGCAGCGGTCAGGGACAGAGGAGCTATGGCTACACCTTC. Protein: CASSGQGQRSYGYTF.

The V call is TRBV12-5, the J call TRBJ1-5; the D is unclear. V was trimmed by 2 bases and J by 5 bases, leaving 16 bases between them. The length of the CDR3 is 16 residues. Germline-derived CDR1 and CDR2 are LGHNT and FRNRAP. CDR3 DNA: TGTGCTAGTGGTTTGTACCGACCGCCAACTTATCAGCCCCAGCATTTT. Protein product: CASGLYRPPTYQPQHF.

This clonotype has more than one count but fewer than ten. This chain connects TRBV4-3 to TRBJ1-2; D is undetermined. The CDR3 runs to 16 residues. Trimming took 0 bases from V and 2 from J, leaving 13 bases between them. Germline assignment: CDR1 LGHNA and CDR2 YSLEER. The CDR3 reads CASSQDQWAANYGYTF. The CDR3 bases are TGCGCCAGCAGCCAAGATCAATGGGCGGCGAACTATGGCTACACCTTC.

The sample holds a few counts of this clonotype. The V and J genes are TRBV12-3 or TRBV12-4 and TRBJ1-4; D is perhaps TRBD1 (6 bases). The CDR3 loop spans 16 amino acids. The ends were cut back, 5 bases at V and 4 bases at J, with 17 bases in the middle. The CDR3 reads CASSPGTRTYNEKLFF. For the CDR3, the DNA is TGTGCCAGCAGTCCCGGGACAAGGACTTATAATGAAAAACTGTTTTTT.

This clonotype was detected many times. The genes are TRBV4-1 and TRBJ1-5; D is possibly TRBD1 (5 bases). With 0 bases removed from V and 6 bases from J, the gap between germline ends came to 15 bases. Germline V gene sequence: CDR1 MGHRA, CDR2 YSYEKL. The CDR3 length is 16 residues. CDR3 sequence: CASSQERRGMGQPQHF. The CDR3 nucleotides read TGCGCCAGCAGCCAAGAGAGAAGGGGAATGGGTCAGCCCCAGCATTTT.

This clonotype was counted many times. CDR3 sequence: CASSLAGGNTEAFF. The DNA for the CDR3 is TGCGCCAGCAGCTTGGCCGGGGGGAACACTGAAGCTTTCTTT. The chain uses TRBV5-1 and TRBJ1-1, with D possibly TRBD1 on 5 matching bases. V was clipped by 0 bases and J by 1 base, with 7 bases between them. CDR1 is SGHRS, CDR2 YFSETQ, per germline. This CDR3 is built from 14 residues.

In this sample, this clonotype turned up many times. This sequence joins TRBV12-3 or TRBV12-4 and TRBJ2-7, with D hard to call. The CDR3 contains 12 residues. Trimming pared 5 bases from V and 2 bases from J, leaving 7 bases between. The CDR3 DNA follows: TGTGCCAGCAGTAAAGGGACCTACGAGCAGTACTTC. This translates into CASSKGTYEQYF.

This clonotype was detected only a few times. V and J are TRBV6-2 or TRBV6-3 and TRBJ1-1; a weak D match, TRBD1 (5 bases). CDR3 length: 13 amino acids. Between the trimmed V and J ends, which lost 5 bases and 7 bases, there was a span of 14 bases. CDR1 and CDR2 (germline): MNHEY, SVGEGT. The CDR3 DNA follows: TGTGCCAGCAGTAATAATCGACAGAATGAAGCTTTCTTT. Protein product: CASSNNRQNEAFF.

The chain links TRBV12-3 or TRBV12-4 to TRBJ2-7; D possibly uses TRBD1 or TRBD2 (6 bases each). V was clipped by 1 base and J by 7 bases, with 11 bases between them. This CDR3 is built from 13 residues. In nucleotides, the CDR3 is TGTGCCAGCAGTTTAGGAGGGGGGAGGGAGCAGTACTTC. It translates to CASSLGGGREQYF.

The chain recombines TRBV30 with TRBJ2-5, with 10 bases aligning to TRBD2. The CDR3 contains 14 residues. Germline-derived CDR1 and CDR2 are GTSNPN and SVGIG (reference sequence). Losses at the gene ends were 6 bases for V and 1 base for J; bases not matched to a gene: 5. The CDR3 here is CACQRTSGQETQYF. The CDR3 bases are TGTGCCTGCCAACGGACTAGCGGCCAAGAGACCCAGTACTTC.

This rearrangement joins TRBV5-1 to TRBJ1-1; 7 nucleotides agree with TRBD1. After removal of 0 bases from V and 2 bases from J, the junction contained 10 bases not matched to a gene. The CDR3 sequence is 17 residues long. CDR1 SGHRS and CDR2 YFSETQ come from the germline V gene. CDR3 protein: CASSLGQGGDSNTEAFF. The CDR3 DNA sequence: TGCGCCAGCAGCTTGGGACAGGGCGGTGATTCCAACACTGAAGCTTTCTTT.

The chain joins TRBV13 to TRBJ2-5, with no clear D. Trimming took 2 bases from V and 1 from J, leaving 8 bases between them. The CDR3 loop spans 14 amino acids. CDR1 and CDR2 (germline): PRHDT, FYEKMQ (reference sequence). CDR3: CASSLTTRQETQYF. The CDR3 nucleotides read TGTGCCAGCAGCTTAACCACCCGCCAAGAGACCCAGTACTTC.

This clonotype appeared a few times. As DNA, the CDR3 is TGCAGTGCTTTGACTAGCGGGACATACGAGCAGTACTTC. It yields the protein CSALTSGTYEQYF. This chain joins TRBV20-1 and TRBJ2-7, with 11 positions matching TRBD2. J lost 4 bases, V lost 5 bases, and 4 bases had no gene match. Germline V gene sequence: CDR1 DFQATT, CDR2 SNEGSKA (reference sequence). CDR3 length equals 13 residues.

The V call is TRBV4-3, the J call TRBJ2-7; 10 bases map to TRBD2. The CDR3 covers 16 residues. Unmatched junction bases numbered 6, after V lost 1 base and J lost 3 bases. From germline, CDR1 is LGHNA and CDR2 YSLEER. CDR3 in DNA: TGCGCCAGCAGCCAAGTACTAGCGGGACCGGGCTACGAGCAGTACTTC. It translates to CASSQVLAGPGYEQYF.

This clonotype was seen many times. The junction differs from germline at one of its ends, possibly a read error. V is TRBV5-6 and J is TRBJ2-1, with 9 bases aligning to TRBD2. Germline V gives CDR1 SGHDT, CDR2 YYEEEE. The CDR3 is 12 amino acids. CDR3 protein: CASSQPPGTSSF. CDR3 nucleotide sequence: TGTGCCAGCAGCCAACCTCCCGGGACTAGCTCATTC.

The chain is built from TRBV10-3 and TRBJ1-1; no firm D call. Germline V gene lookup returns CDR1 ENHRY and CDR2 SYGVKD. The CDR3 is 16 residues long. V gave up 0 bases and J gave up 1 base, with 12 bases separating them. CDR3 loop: CAISESTRGQNTEAFF. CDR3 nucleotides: TGTGCCATCAGTGAGTCGACTCGAGGGCAGAACACTGAAGCTTTCTTT.

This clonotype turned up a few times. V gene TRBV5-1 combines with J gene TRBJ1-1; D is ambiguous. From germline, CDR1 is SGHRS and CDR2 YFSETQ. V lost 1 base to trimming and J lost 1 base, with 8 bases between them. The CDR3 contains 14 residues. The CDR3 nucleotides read TGCGCCAGCAGCTTGACGCCCCAGAACACTGAAGCTTTCTTT. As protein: CASSLTPQNTEAFF.

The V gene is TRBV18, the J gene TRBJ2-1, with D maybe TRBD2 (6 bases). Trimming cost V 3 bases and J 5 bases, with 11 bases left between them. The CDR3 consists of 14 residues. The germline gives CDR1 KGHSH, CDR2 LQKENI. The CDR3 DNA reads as TGTGCCAGCTCACCGGCGGGGAGCCACAATGAGCAGTTCTTC. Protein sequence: CASSPAGSHNEQFF.

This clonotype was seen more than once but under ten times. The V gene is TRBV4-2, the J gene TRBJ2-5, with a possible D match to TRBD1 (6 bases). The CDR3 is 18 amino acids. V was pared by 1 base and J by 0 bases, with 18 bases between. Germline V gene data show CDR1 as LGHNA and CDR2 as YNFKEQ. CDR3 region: CASSQGPIQGRDQETQYF. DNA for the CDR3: TGTGCCAGCAGCCAAGGCCCGATACAGGGAAGGGACCAAGAGACCCAGTACTTC.

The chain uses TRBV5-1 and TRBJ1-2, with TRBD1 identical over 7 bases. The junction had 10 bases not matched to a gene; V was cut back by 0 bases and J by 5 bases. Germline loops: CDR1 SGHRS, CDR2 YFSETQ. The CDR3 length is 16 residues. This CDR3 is CASSLATVGQPYGYTF. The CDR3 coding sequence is TGCGCCAGCAGCTTGGCTACTGTGGGACAGCCTTATGGCTACACCTTC.

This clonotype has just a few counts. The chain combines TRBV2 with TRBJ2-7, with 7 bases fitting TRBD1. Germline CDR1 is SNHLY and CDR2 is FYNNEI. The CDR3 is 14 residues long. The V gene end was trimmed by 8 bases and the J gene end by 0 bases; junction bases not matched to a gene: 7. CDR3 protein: CASQNRGLSYEQYF. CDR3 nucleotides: TGTGCCAGCCAAAACAGGGGTCTCTCCTACGAGCAGTACTTC.

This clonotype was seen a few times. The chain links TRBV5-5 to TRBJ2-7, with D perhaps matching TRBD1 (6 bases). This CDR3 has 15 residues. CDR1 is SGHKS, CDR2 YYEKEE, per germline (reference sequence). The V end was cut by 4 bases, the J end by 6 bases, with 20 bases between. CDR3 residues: CASSPWNTGSGEQYF. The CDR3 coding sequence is TGTGCCAGCAGCCCCTGGAATACAGGGTCTGGCGAGCAGTACTTC.

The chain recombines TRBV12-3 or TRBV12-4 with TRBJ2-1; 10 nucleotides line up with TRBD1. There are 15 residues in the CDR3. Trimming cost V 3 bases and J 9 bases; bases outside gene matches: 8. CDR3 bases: TGTGCCAGCAGTTTTAGGGGACAGGGGAGAGGTGAGCAGTTCTTC. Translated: CASSFRGQGRGEQFF.

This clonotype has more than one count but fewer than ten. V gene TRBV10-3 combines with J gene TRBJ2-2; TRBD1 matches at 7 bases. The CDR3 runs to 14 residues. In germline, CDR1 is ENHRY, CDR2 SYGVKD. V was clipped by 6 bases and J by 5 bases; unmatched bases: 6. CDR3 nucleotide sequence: TGTGCCATCAGCCGCACAGGGGAGACCGGGGAGCTGTTTTTT. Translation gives CAISRTGETGELFF.